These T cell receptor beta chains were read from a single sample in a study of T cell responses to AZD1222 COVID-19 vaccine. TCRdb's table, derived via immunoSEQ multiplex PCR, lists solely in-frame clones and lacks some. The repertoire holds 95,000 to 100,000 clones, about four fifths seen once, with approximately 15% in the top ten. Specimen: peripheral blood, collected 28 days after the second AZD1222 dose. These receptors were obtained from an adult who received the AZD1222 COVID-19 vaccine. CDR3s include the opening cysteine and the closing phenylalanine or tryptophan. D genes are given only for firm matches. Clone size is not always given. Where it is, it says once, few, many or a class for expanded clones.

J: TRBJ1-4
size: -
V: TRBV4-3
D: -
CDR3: CASSQDVQLATNEKLFF
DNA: TGCGCCAGCAGCCAAGATGTACAGCTAGCGACTAATGAAAAACTGTTTTTT

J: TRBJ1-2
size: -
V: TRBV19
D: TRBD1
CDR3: CASKPGQGQTHGYTF
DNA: TGTGCCAGTAAACCCGGACAGGGCCAAACCCATGGCTACACCTTC

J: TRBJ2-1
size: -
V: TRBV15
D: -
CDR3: CATSRDLGGNNEQFF
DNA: TGTGCCACCAGCAGAGATCTGGGGGGCAACAATGAGCAGTTCTTC

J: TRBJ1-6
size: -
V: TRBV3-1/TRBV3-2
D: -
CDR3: CASSLSGVSNSPLHF
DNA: TGTGCCAGCAGCCTGAGTGGGGTCTCGAATTCACCCCTCCACTTT

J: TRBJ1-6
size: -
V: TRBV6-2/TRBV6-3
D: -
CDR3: CASSYSILRAENSPLHF
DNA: TGTGCCAGCAGTTACTCCATTCTTAGGGCGGAGAATTCACCCCTCCACTTT

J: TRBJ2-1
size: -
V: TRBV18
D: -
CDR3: CASSPGTVANEQFF
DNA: TGTGCCAGCTCACCTGGAACAGTCGCGAATGAGCAGTTCTTC

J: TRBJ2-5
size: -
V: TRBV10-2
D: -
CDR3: CASRDRGGRETQYF
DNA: TGCGCCAGCAGAGATAGAGGGGGGAGAGAGACCCAGTACTTC

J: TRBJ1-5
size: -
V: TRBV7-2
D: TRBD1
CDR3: CASSIDRGRNQPQHF
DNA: TGTGCCAGCAGTATCGACAGGGGCCGCAATCAGCCCCAGCATTTT

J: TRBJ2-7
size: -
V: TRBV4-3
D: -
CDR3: CASSQDLASREQYF
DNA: TGCGCCAGCAGCCAAGATCTAGCATCGCGCGAGCAGTACTTC

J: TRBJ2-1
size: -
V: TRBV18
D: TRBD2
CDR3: CASSQSSGVYNEQFF
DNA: TGTGCCAGCTCACAGTCTAGCGGGGTTTACAATGAGCAGTTCTTC

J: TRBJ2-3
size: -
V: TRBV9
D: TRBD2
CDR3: CASSVLAGGRDTQYF
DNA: TGTGCCAGCAGCGTTTTAGCGGGAGGGCGGGATACGCAGTATTTT

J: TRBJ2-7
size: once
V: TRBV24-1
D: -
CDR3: CATSDSYEGHEQYF
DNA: TGTGCCACCAGTGATTCATACGAGGGTCACGAGCAGTACTTC

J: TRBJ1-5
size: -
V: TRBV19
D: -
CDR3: CASSSSRESQPQHF
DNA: TGTGCCAGTAGTTCCAGCCGTGAATCTCAGCCCCAGCATTTT

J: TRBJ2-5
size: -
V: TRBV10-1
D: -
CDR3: CASSPGQPETQYF
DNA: TGCGCCAGCAGCCCGGGACAACCGGAGACCCAGTACTTC

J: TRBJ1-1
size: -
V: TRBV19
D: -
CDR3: CASSVVGGQNTEAFF
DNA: TGTGCCAGTAGTGTGGTTGGGGGGCAGAACACTGAAGCTTTCTTT

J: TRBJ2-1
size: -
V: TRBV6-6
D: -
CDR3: CASSRPYNEQFF
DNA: TGTGCCAGCTCAAGACCCTACAATGAGCAGTTCTTC

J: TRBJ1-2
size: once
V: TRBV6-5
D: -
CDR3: CASSYLAYQPYGYTF
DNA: TGTGCCAGCAGTTACCTGGCATATCAGCCTTATGGCTACACCTTC

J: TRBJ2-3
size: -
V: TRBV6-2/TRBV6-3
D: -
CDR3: CASSYSKSFDTQYF
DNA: TGTGCCAGCAGTTACTCGAAGAGTTTCGATACGCAGTATTTT

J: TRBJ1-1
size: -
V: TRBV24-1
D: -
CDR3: CATSDSENTEAFF
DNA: TGTGCCACCAGTGATTCAGAAAACACTGAAGCTTTCTTT

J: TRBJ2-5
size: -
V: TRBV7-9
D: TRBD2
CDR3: CASSPTGGSIGETQYF
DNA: TGTGCCAGCAGCCCCACTGGCGGGAGTATAGGGGAGACCCAGTACTTC

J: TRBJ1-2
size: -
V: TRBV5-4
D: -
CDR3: CASSRDSLQGYTF
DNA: TGTGCCAGCAGCCGAGACAGCCTTCAAGGCTACACCTTC

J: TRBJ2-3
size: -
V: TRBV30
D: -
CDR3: CAWSLGSTDTQYF
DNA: TGTGCCTGGAGTTTGGGGAGCACAGATACGCAGTATTTT

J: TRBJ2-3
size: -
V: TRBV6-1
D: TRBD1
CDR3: CASSDRGRGTDTQYF
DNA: TGTGCCAGCAGTGACAGGGGGCGCGGGACAGATACGCAGTATTTT

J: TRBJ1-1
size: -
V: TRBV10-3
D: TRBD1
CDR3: CAIRGTGKITEAFF
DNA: TGTGCCATCAGAGGGACAGGGAAAATAACTGAAGCTTTCTTT

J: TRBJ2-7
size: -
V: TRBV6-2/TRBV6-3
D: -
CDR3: CASSFLYEQYF
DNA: TGTGCCAGCAGTTTTCTATACGAGCAGTACTTC

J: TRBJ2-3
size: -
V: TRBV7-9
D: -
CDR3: CASSLVSPGFSDTQYF
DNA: TGTGCCAGCAGCTTAGTGTCCCCCGGGTTCTCAGATACGCAGTATTTT

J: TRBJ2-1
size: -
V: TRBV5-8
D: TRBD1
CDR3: CASTPEGTGEYNEQFF
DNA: TGTGCCAGCACCCCCGAAGGGACAGGGGAATACAATGAGCAGTTCTTC

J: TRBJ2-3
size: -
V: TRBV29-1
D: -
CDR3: CSVGSGVRMDTQYF
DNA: TGCAGCGTTGGGAGCGGTGTTAGGATGGATACGCAGTATTTT

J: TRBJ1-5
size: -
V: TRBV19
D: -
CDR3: CASSILGYEGSNQPQHF
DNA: TGTGCCAGTAGTATTCTTGGGTACGAAGGGAGCAATCAGCCCCAGCATTTT

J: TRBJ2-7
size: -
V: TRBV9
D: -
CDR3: CASSVTTGHEQYF
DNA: TGTGCCAGCAGCGTAACAACAGGGCACGAGCAGTACTTC

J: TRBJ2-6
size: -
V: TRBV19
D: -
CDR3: CASSPGLDGANVLTF
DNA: TGTGCCAGTAGTCCAGGCCTAGATGGGGCCAACGTCCTGACTTTC

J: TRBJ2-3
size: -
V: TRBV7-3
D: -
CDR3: CATEQGTSTDTQYF
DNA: TGTGCCACAGAACAGGGAACTTCCACAGATACGCAGTATTTT

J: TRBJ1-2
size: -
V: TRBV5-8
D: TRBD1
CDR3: CASSTGTGGYYGYTF
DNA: TGTGCCAGCAGCACGGGGACAGGGGGTTACTATGGCTACACCTTC

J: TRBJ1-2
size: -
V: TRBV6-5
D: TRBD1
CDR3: CASSGQGVGYTF
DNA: TGTGCCAGCTCGGGACAGGGAGTTGGCTACACCTTC

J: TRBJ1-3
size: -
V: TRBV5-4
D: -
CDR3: CASSLSQTGNTIYF
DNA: TGTGCCAGCAGCTTGTCGCAAACTGGAAACACCATATATTTT

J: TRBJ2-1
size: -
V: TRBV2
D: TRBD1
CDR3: CAIQGAQGAPYNEQFF
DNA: TGTGCCATCCAAGGGGCCCAGGGGGCTCCCTACAATGAGCAGTTCTTC

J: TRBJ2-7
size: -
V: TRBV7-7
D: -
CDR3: CASSPLGVHEQYF
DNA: TGTGCCAGCAGCCCCCTGGGGGTCCACGAGCAGTACTTC

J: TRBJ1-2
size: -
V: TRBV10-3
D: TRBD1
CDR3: CAIREQGFGYGYTF
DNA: TGTGCCATCAGGGAACAGGGGTTTGGCTATGGCTACACCTTC

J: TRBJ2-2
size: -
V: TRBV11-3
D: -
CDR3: CASSLDNRELFF
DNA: TGTGCCAGCAGCTTAGATAACCGGGAGCTGTTTTTT

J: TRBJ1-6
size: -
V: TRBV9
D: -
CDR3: CASSAGRRADTPLHF
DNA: TGTGCCAGCAGCGCGGGACGCCGGGCTGATACACCCCTCCACTTT

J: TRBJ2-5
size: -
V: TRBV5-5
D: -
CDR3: CASSLSTSKETQYF
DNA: TGTGCCAGCAGCTTGAGCACATCGAAAGAGACCCAGTACTTC

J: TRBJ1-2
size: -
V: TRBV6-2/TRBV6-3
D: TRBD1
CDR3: CASSLRDSYGYTF
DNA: TGTGCCAGCAGTTTGCGGGACAGCTATGGCTACACCTTC